The entry below describes one TCR beta chain. Antigen: not known. The PCR was carried out with 60 Vbeta primers and 13 Jbeta primers. The table came from immunoSEQ multiplex PCR; TCRdb's copy has only in-frame clones and leaves some out. The sample includes roughly 120,000 clones, 82% of them seen just once. The data derive from a study of cytomegalovirus exposure and HLA in healthy donors. Study findings and constraints: Under in vitro conditions, a few CMV-associated chains were confirmed as specific for CMV antigens.

Germline V gene sequence: CDR1 MDHEN, CDR2 SYDVKM. The CDR3 has 15 amino acids. V was pared by 8 bases and J by 8 bases, with 24 bases between. The TCR was taken from a woman in her late teens or twenties in good health and CMV-seronegative. The material sequenced was PBMCs. This sequence joins TRBV28 and TRBJ1-2; TRBD1 is a possible D gene (6 bases). DNA for the CDR3: TGTGCCAGCCACTCGGGGGGACAAAAAAGAAGCGGCTACACCTTC. Protein sequence: CASHSGGQKRSGYTF.